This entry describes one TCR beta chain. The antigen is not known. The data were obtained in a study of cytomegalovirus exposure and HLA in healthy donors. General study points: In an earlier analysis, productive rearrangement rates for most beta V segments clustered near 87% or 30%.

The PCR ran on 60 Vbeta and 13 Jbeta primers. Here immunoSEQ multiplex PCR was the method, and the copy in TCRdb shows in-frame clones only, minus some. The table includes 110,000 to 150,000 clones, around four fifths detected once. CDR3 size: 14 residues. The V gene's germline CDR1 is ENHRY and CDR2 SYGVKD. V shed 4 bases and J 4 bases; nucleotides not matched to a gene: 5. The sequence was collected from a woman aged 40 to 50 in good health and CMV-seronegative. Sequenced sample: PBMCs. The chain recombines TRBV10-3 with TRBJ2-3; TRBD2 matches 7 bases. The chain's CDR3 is CAISGGGSADTQYF. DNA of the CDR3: TGTGCCATCAGTGGGGGCGGGAGCGCAGATACGCAGTATTTT.